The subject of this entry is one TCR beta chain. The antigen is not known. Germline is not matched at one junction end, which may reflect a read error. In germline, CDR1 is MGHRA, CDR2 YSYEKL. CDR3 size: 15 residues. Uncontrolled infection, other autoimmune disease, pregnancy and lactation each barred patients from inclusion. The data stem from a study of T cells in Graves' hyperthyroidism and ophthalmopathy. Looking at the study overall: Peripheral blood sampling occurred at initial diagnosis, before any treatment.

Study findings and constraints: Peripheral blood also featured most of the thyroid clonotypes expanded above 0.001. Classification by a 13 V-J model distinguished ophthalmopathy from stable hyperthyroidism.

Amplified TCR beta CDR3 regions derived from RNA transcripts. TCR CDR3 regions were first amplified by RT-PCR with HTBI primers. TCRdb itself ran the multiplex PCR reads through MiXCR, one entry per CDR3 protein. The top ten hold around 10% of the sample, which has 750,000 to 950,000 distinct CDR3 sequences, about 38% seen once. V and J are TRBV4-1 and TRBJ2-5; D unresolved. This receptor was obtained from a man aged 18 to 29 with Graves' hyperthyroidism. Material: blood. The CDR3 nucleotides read TGTGCCAGCAGGATCAGTCTGTGGCAGCAAGAGACCCAGTACTTC. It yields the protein CASRISLWQQETQYF.